The clone carrying this TCR beta chain was counted between two and nine times. Original data processing: Estimates of nucleated cell counts were drawn from the amplification of reference gene primers. The protocol was immunoSEQ multiplex PCR, while the TCRdb copy is restricted to in-frame clones and leaves out a portion. V and J calls and clone size follow that table, whereas D and trimming were derived from the DNA. The table includes around 110,000 clones, roughly 78% detected once. This sample was included in a study of blood T cell repertoires in COVID-19. Looking at the study overall: Acute and convalescent COVID-19 samples came from the United States, Italy and Spain. The cDNA or gDNA used as material had been derived from T cells, B-cell-depleted T cells, or PBMCs.

The TCR sequence derives from a man in his 60s with active or convalescent COVID-19. Sequenced: peripheral blood.

CDR3 residues: CASSSRDRDLNEQFF. CDR3 bases: TGTGCCAGCAGCAGCCGGGACAGAGACCTCAATGAGCAGTTCTTC. V gene TRBV5-6 combines with J gene TRBJ2-1, with 7 bases lining up with TRBD1. The V gene's germline CDR1 is SGHDT and CDR2 YYEEEE. V dropped 4 bases and J dropped 6; count of bases not matched to a gene: 10. The CDR3 sequence is 15 residues long.